This entry concerns a single T cell receptor (beta chain). Cohorts were based on clinical histories the participants reported. Study processing details: Amplification with reference gene primers provided the estimates of nucleated cell counts. Using immunoSEQ multiplex PCR, the repertoire was profiled, and TCRdb retains in-frame clones only, with some absent. That table supplies the V and J calls and clone size; D and trimming were determined from the DNA. Of hundreds of thousands of clones in the sample, over 75% are singletons; the top ten hold roughly 1%. The record originates from a study of blood T cell repertoires in COVID-19. Overall study context: The analysed material was cDNA or gDNA that came from T cells, B-cell-depleted T cells, or PBMCs.

Germline V gene sequence: CDR1 SGDLS, CDR2 YYNGEE. Trimming cost V 0 bases and J 7 bases, with 11 bases left between them. The CDR3 sequence is 15 residues long. The sequenced sample was PBMCs or T cells enriched from blood (not recorded which). V is TRBV9 and J is TRBJ1-6; D is ambiguous. The TCR was taken from a woman aged 25 to 39 who had recovered from COVID-19. The CDR3 region has the DNA TGTGCCAGCAGCGTAGAGGGAGGAGAAAATTCACCCCTCCACTTT. It is translated as CASSVEGGENSPLHF. Looking up the rest from reference TRBV9 and TRBJ1-6 gives the full variable domain: DSGVTQTPKHLITATGQRVTLRCSPRSGDLSVYWYQQSLDQGLQFLIQYYNGEERAKGNILERFSAQQFPDLHSELNLSSLELGDSALYFCASSVEGGENSPLHFGNGTRLTVT.